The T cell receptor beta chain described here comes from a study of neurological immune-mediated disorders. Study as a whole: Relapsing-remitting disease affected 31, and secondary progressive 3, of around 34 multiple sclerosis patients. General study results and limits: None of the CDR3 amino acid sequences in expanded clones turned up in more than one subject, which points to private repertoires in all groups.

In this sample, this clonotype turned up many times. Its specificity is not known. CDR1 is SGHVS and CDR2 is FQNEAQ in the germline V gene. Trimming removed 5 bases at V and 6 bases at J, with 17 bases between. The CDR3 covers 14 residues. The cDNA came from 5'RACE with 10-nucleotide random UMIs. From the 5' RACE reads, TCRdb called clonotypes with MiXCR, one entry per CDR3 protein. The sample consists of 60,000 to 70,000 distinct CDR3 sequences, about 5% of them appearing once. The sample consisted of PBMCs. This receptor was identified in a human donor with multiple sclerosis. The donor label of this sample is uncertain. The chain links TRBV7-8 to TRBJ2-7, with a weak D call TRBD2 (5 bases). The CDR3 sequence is CASSPPGIQSEQYF. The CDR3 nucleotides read TGTGCCAGCAGCCCCCCGGGAATACAAAGCGAGCAGTACTTC.